The 27 T cell receptor beta chains reported below all come from one sample, sequenced in a study of shared clonotypes between healthy human individuals. Assay: immunoSEQ multiplex PCR; the TCRdb copy retains only in-frame clones and omits some. The table includes more than 400,000 clones, over 75% detected once. Sequencing was performed on PBMCs. The receptors derive from a woman aged 40 to 50 in good health. Some clones in this sample may be carry-over from other donors' samples.

The genes are TRBV27 and TRBJ2-1; 7 bases align to TRBD2. V gave up 6 bases and J gave up 6 bases; unmatched junction bases: 8. This CDR3 has 14 residues. In germline, CDR1 is MNHEY, CDR2 SMNVEV (reference sequence). CDR3 in amino acids: CASSSPGRGNEQFF. For the CDR3, the DNA is TGTGCCAGCAGCTCCCCGGGGAGGGGCAATGAGCAGTTCTTC.

As for this clone: Other DNA sequences in this specimen translate into the identical CDR3. This chain joins TRBV27 and TRBJ2-7, with TRBD1 matching over 11 bases. V dropped 2 bases and J dropped 1; count of bases not matched to a gene: 1. Germline V CDR1 and CDR2: MNHEY, SMNVEV (reference sequence). The CDR3 extends over 15 amino acids. CDR3 nucleotide sequence: TGTGCCAGCAGTTTAGGACAGGGGGCTTCCTACGAGCAGTACTTC. Translating gives CASSLGQGASYEQYF.

The gene calls are TRBV30 and TRBJ2-7; D might be TRBD2 (6 bases). CDR1 and CDR2 from the germline V gene are GTSNPN and SVGIG (reference sequence). Trimming cost V 4 bases and J 0 bases, with 16 bases left between them. CDR3 length: 15 residues. For the CDR3, the DNA is TGTGCCTGGATGTTACGGAGGCGGGGCTCCTACGAGCAGTACTTC. It codes for CAWMLRRRGSYEQYF. The entire variable domain, with the rest obtained from reference TRBV30 and TRBJ2-7, is as follows: SQTIHQWPATLVQPVGSPLSLECTVEGTSNPNLYWYRQAAGRGLQLLFYSVGIGQISSEVPQNLSASRPQDRQFILSSKKLLLSDSGFYLCAWMLRRRGSYEQYFGPGTRLTVT.

This chain joins TRBV19 and TRBJ2-3; D tentatively fits TRBD1 or TRBD2 (5 bases each). V dropped 11 bases and J dropped 2 bases, with 14 bases sitting between them. In germline, CDR1 is LNHDA, CDR2 SQIVND (reference sequence). CDR3 size: 13 residues. CDR3 DNA sequence: TGTGCCTCAGGGACGACTTACACAGATACGCAGTATTTT. This translates into CASGTTYTDTQYF.

This clone has only one observation. This chain joins TRBV7-8 and TRBJ2-2; 11 nucleotides align to TRBD2. This CDR3 has 18 amino acids. V gave up 0 bases and J gave up 9 bases; unmatched junction bases: 12. In germline, CDR1 is SGHVS, CDR2 FQNEAQ. The CDR3 spells CASSLAQLAGGFGRELFF. The CDR3 DNA is TGTGCCAGCAGCTTAGCGCAGCTAGCGGGAGGATTCGGCCGGGAGCTGTTTTTT.

About this clone: This likely stems from a read error, as it lies one base from a far larger clone. Distinct nucleotide sequences in the sample also encode this CDR3. V usage is TRBV6-1 and J usage is TRBJ2-3; 9 bases map to TRBD1. The CDR3 is made up of 14 amino acids. Trimming removed 9 bases from V and 1 base from J; junction bases left unmatched: 5. Germline assignment: CDR1 MNHNS and CDR2 SASEGT. CDR3 nucleotide sequence: TGTGCCAGTAGCACAGGGGGCCGCACAGATACGCAGTATTTT. Encoded protein: CASSTGGRTDTQYF.

This chain uses TRBV9 with TRBJ2-1; the D is unclear. V lost 0 bases, J lost 5 bases, and 12 bases lay in between. The CDR3 is 15 amino acids. CDR1 is SGDLS, CDR2 YYNGEE, per germline. CDR3 residues: CASSVDAVKNNEQFF. In DNA, the CDR3 is TGTGCCAGCAGCGTAGATGCAGTAAAAAACAATGAGCAGTTCTTC.

Remarks on this clone: This may arise from a read error, as a much more abundant clone is one base away. The genes are TRBV28 and TRBJ2-6, with 12 bases fitting TRBD2. CDR1 and CDR2 (germline): MDHEN, SYDVKM. Losses at the gene ends were 6 bases for V and 0 bases for J; bases not matched to a gene: 12. The CDR3 covers 20 residues. CDR3 sequence reads: CASSSTRTSGTLSGANVLTF. The CDR3 DNA sequence: TGTGCCAGCAGCAGTACCCGGACTAGCGGGACGCTCTCTGGGGCCAACGTCCTGACTTTC. Looking up the rest from reference TRBV28 and TRBJ2-6 gives the full variable domain: DVKVTQSSRYLVKRTGEKVFLECVQDMDHENMFWYRQDPGLGLRLIYFSYDVKMKEKGDIPEGYSVSREKKERFSLILESASTNQTSMYLCASSSTRTSGTLSGANVLTFGAGSRLTVL.

This clone was recorded once. The chain joins TRBV29-1 to TRBJ2-2; 14 bases match TRBD2. The CDR3 is 14 residues long. Germline V gene sequence: CDR1 SQVTM, CDR2 ANQGSEA. V lost 6 bases to trimming and J lost 8 bases; unmatched junction nucleotides: 5. DNA of the CDR3: TGCAGCGTCGGGACTAGCGGGAGTCGAGGGGAGCTGTTTTTT. It is translated as CSVGTSGSRGELFF.

As concerns this clone: A far larger clone is one nucleotide away, so this likely arose from a read error. This same CDR3 is encoded by further DNA sequences in the sample. V gene TRBV7-2 combines with J gene TRBJ1-3; no firm D call. Per germline, CDR1 SGHTA and CDR2 FQGNSA. The CDR3 length is 14 residues. V lost 3 bases and J lost 2, with 8 bases in between. The CDR3 DNA reads TGTGCCAGCAGCTTGGCCGGAACTGGAAACACCATATATTTT. Its protein is CASSLAGTGNTIYF.

The chain is built from TRBV7-8 and TRBJ1-2; 9 bases align to TRBD1. Germline values: CDR1 SGHVS, CDR2 FQNEAQ. The CDR3 contains 16 residues. Germline trimming cut 5 bases from V and 0 bases from J; bases unmatched to any gene: 7. The CDR3 sequence: CASSRGQGRSNYGYTF. CDR3 nucleotides: TGTGCCAGCAGCCGGGGACAGGGCCGCTCTAACTATGGCTACACCTTC.

This chain links TRBV6-1 with TRBJ1-3; no clear D. V gave up 3 bases and J gave up 0 bases, with 12 bases separating them. Germline V gene data show CDR1 as MNHNS and CDR2 as SASEGT. This CDR3 is 16 amino acids long. The CDR3 DNA sequence: TGTGCCAGCAGTGACCGGGCCGCAGACTCTGGAAACACCATATATTTT. Residues: CASSDRAADSGNTIYF.

CDR3 bases: TGTGCCAGCAGCTCGGGGACTAGCGTGGTCGGTGAGCAGTTCTTC. It translates to CASSSGTSVVGEQFF. The chain couples TRBV11-2 to TRBJ2-1; 10 bases line up with TRBD2. The CDR3 has 15 amino acids. Germline-derived CDR1 and CDR2 are SGHAT and FQNNGV. Trimming removed 4 bases from V and 9 bases from J; junction bases left unmatched: 9.

The rearrangement links TRBV2 to TRBJ2-6; D gene ambiguous. V was cut by 0 bases and J by 4 bases, with 4 bases left in between. Looked up from germline, CDR1 is SNHLY and CDR2 is FYNNEI. The CDR3 runs 14 residues. CDR3 nucleotide sequence: TGTGCCAGCAGTGAAGCGCCCGGGGCCAACGTCCTGACTTTC. It codes for CASSEAPGANVLTF.

Worth noting for this clone: The likely explanation is a read error, given a far larger clone one base away. The identical CDR3 is also encoded by other nucleotide sequences in the sample. The chain combines TRBV29-1 with TRBJ1-1, with TRBD1 identical over 7 bases. The CDR3 has 14 amino acids. The germline gives CDR1 SQVTM, CDR2 ANQGSEA. The J segment lost 0 bases and the V segment lost 3 bases, leaving 4 bases of the junction unmatched. Here the CDR3 reads CSVESQGVNTEAFF. CDR3 nucleotide sequence: TGCAGCGTTGAGAGCCAGGGGGTGAACACTGAAGCTTTCTTT.

The gene calls are TRBV7-2 and TRBJ2-7; 11 nucleotides line up with TRBD1. The germline gives CDR1 SGHTA, CDR2 FQGNSA. The CDR3 is 16 amino acids. V lost 1 base to trimming and J lost 2 bases; unmatched junction nucleotides: 4. CDR3: CASSLGPGQGAYEQYF. The CDR3 bases are TGTGCCAGCAGCTTAGGTCCGGGACAGGGGGCCTACGAGCAGTACTTC. The full variable domain, its missing parts supplied by reference TRBV7-2 and TRBJ2-7, is GAGVSQSPSNKVTEKGKDVELRCDPISGHTALYWYRQSLGQGLEFLIYFQGNSAPDKSGLPSDRFSAERTGGSVSTLTIQRTQQEDSAVYLCASSLGPGQGAYEQYFGPGTRLTVT.

The chain is built from TRBV7-3 and TRBJ2-7, with TRBD2 matching over 9 bases. There are 14 residues in the CDR3. V gave up 8 bases and J gave up 6 bases; unmatched junction bases: 11. Germline-derived CDR1 and CDR2 are SGHTA and FQGTGA. The DNA of the CDR3 is TGTGCCAGCTCTGTCGGTAGCGGGAGTCCCGAGCAGTACTTC. This codes for CASSVGSGSPEQYF.

The chain combines TRBV28 with TRBJ1-1; 11 bases align to TRBD1. Germline-derived CDR1 and CDR2 are MDHEN and SYDVKM. Losses at the gene ends were 2 bases for V and 12 bases for J; bases not matched to a gene: 5. This CDR3 region has 13 residues. The DNA of the CDR3 is TGTGCCAGCAGTTTACCAGGACAGGGGGCGTCTTTCTTT. It translates to CASSLPGQGASFF. Together with reference TRBV28 and TRBJ1-1, the CDR3 gives the full variable domain: DVKVTQSSRYLVKRTGEKVFLECVQDMDHENMFWYRQDPGLGLRLIYFSYDVKMKEKGDIPEGYSVSREKKERFSLILESASTNQTSMYLCASSLPGQGASFFGQGTRLTVV.

The J gene is TRBJ2-4, the V gene TRBV29-1; D may be TRBD2 (7 bases). From germline, CDR1 is SQVTM and CDR2 ANQGSEA. V lost 7 bases to trimming and J lost 15 bases, with 16 bases between them. The CDR3 contains 10 residues. CDR3 bases: TGCAGCGCTGGGGGGGCTAGTGGGTACTTC. This translates into CSAGGASGYF.

This clone was seen a few times. V gene TRBV4-1 combines with J gene TRBJ2-7; possible D gene TRBD1, 6 bases. The CDR3 extends over 17 amino acids. Germline loops: CDR1 MGHRA, CDR2 YSYEKL. Trimming removed 4 bases at V and 0 bases at J, with 19 bases between. CDR3 in amino acids: CASSPGTFLMGSYEQYF. The CDR3 DNA sequence: TGCGCCAGCAGCCCCGGGACATTCCTTATGGGCTCCTACGAGCAGTACTTC.

V usage is TRBV5-1 and J usage is TRBJ2-7, with 7 bases fitting TRBD2. This CDR3 spans 17 amino acids. CDR1 is SGHRS and CDR2 is YFSETQ in the germline V gene. V lost 1 base to trimming and J lost 7 bases; unmatched junction nucleotides: 17. The DNA of the CDR3 is TGCGCCAGCAGCTTGCTCCAGAGGGGCGGGAGATCCGGGGAGCAGTACTTC. Translation: CASSLLQRGGRSGEQYF.

The V gene is TRBV27, the J gene TRBJ2-1; no clear D. Germline CDR1 reads MNHEY; CDR2 reads SMNVEV (reference sequence). The CDR3 length is 14 residues. Between the trimmed V and J ends, which lost 3 bases and 0 bases, there was a span of 6 bases. CDR3 protein: CASSFRSSYNEQFF. The DNA of the CDR3 is TGTGCCAGCAGTTTTAGGAGCTCCTACAATGAGCAGTTCTTC.

Turning to this clone: Given a much more abundant clone one base away, this may be a read error. The sample contains more than one DNA sequence encoding this CDR3. The chain uses TRBV7-2 and TRBJ2-1, with 9 bases that match TRBD2. CDR3 length: 17 residues. The V gene end was trimmed by 1 base and the J gene end by 3 bases; junction bases not matched to a gene: 7. Germline V lookup: CDR1 SGHTA, CDR2 FQGNSA. The DNA of the CDR3 is TGTGCCAGCAGCTTAGTAGGCGGGAGGGTTCTCTACAATGAGCAGTTCTTC. Translation: CASSLVGGRVLYNEQFF.

The chain links TRBV4-1 to TRBJ2-3; D is possibly TRBD1 (5 bases). This CDR3 has 15 residues. Per the germline V gene, CDR1 is MGHRA and CDR2 is YSYEKL. Trimming cost V 0 bases and J 1 base, with 8 bases left between them. Here the CDR3 reads CASSQDRVGTDTQYF. Written as DNA, the CDR3 is TGCGCCAGCAGCCAAGACAGGGTGGGCACAGATACGCAGTATTTT.

On this clone itself: A far more abundant clone sits one base away, making this likely a read error. Other DNA sequences of this sample code for an identical CDR3. This rearrangement joins TRBV13 to TRBJ2-3; 9 positions match TRBD1. Germline V gene sequence: CDR1 PRHDT, CDR2 FYEKMQ (reference sequence). CDR3 length: 14 residues. Here the CDR3 reads CASSRDRAADTQYF. CDR3 nucleotides: TGTGCCAGCAGCCGGGACAGGGCGGCGGATACGCAGTACTTT.

This clone was found many times. This specimen includes other DNA sequences encoding the same CDR3. For the CDR3, the DNA is TGTGCCAGCAGCGCTCGGACATCGGAGACCCAGTACTTC. It translates to CASSARTSETQYF. The genes are TRBV11-1 and TRBJ2-5; TRBD1 might be the D (5 bases). The CDR3 is made up of 13 amino acids. V lost 5 bases, J lost 5 bases, and 12 bases lay in between. In germline, CDR1 is SGHAT, CDR2 FQDESV (reference sequence).

A remark on this clone: An end of the junction does not agree with germline; a read error may underlie this. Different DNA sequences within this sample yield the same CDR3. V is TRBV30 and J is TRBJ1-5; D perhaps matches TRBD1 (6 bases). The length of the CDR3 is 13 residues. The germline V gene has CDR1 GTSNPN and CDR2 SVGIG (reference sequence). For the CDR3, the DNA is TGTGCCTGGAGTAGGGGGAACTGGCAGCCCCAGCATTTC. As protein: CAWSRGNWQPQHF.